The T cell receptor beta chain described here comes from a study of post-analysis software for immune sequencing data. Study as a whole: Both relapsing-remitting and secondary progressive multiple sclerosis featured among the disease courses, as did progressive-relapsing multiple sclerosis.

This clonotype was observed a few times. The antigen is undetermined. Study-wide findings and caveats: Comparison with controls showed significantly lower normalized Chao1 diversity in multiple sclerosis patients. Compared with controls, patients had more of 4 to 6 TRBV segments, including TRBV5-6, TRBV5-1 and TRBV20-1. Co-batched samples clustered tightly together by F measure.

There are 14 residues in the CDR3. Germline CDR1 reads SGDLS; CDR2 reads YYNGEE. V was clipped by 0 bases and J by 8 bases, with 14 bases between them. The library was made from cDNA and included unique molecular identifiers. The source material, 1 to 10 million T cells, gave rise to approximately 520,000 cDNA molecules. From the PCR reads, TCRdb called clonotypes with MiXCR, one entry per CDR3 protein. There are hundreds of thousands of distinct CDR3 sequences in the sample; less than 35% occur only once, and 0.56% lies in the top ten. This chain connects TRBV9 to TRBJ1-2; D is unclear. Sequenced sample: blood. This TCR came from a girl between 10 and 17 years old with multiple sclerosis. The CDR3 sequence: CASSVEGPQRGYTF. In DNA, the CDR3 is TGTGCCAGCAGCGTAGAGGGCCCACAGCGGGGCTACACCTTC.